Presented here are 17 T cell receptor delta chains from one specimen sequenced in a study of Vδ1+ human thymocytes. Antigens of these TCRs are unknown. Study observations and caveats: Thymic TRG and TRD repertoires appeared highly polyclonal.

Sequences come from RNA converted to cDNA by reverse transcription. The CDR3 regions were amplified by multiplex PCR from V-gene primers to a constant-region primer. TCRdb re-processed the multiplex PCR reads via CATT. The table includes over 65,000 delta-chain clones, around 30% detected once. The sample consisted of Vdelta1+ gamma-delta thymocytes from the thymus. Regarding subset: FACS-sorted CD3+ TCRalphabeta- TCRVdelta1+ TCRVdelta2- thymocytes. These receptors were taken from a boy less than two years old who had congenital heart surgery.

As regards this clone: Other nucleotide sequences from this sample produce the same CDR3. This chain links TRDV1 with TRDJ1, with 7 bases lining up with TRDD3. This CDR3 is 19 amino acids long. CDR1 is TSWWSYY, CDR2 QGS, per germline. Trimming cost V 1 base and J 0 bases; bases outside gene matches: 14. DNA of the CDR3: TGTGCTCTTGGGGAACAGGAACGTGGATACGATAACTACACCGATAAACTCATCTTT. This translates into CALGEQERGYDNYTDKLIF.

This clone was seen only a few times. The genes are TRDV1 and TRDJ1, with TRDD3 matching 10 bases. CDR1 is TSWWSYY, CDR2 QGS, per germline. J was trimmed by 4 bases and V by 0 bases; bases with no gene match: 8. This CDR3 contains 17 residues. CDR3 in amino acids: CALGELSGGYASDKLIF. CDR3 nucleotides: TGTGCTCTTGGGGAACTGTCCGGGGGATACGCTAGCGATAAACTCATCTTT.

The V call is TRDV1, the J call TRDJ1; TRDD3 matches 10 bases. Germline V gene lookup returns CDR1 TSWWSYY and CDR2 QGS. The J segment lost 5 bases and the V segment lost 5 bases, leaving 20 bases of the junction unmatched. This CDR3 has 19 residues. The CDR3: CALGREVPYWGMPQDKLIF. As DNA, the CDR3 is TGTGCTCTTGGGAGAGAGGTCCCGTACTGGGGGATGCCGCAAGATAAACTCATCTTT.

This clone appeared a few times. The chain joins TRDV1 to TRDJ1, with 12 bases fitting TRDD3. The CDR3 sequence is 24 residues long. Germline values: CDR1 TSWWSYY, CDR2 QGS. V shed 1 base, J shed 1 base, and the junction held 25 bases outside the gene matches. CDR3 bases: TGTGCTCTTGGGGAACCCTTATTCCGTTCTACCATTGTACTGGGGGATACAGGCACCGATAAACTCATCTTT. Translation: CALGEPLFRSTIVLGDTGTDKLIF.

This clone has more than one count but fewer than ten. The V and J genes are TRDV1 and TRDJ1; maybe TRDD2 (5 bases). Between the trimmed V and J ends, which lost 0 bases and 0 bases, there was a span of 17 bases. Germline V gene lookup returns CDR1 TSWWSYY and CDR2 QGS. This CDR3 spans 18 amino acids. CDR3 nucleotides: TGTGCTCTTGGGGAACTGGAGTACCCTACTGAAAACACCGATAAACTCATCTTT. Protein sequence: CALGELEYPTENTDKLIF.

This sequence joins TRDV1 and TRDJ1; 8 bases fit TRDD3. Trimming removed 5 bases from V and 4 bases from J; junction bases left unmatched: 18. The germline V gene encodes CDR1 TSWWSYY and CDR2 QGS. The CDR3 is 18 amino acids. This chain's CDR3 is CALGHPTSPGDTCDKLIF. The CDR3 DNA sequence: TGTGCTCTTGGGCATCCCACCTCTCCTGGGGATACTTGCGATAAACTCATCTTT.

The chain is built from TRDV1 and TRDJ1; D gene uncertain. Trimming pared 0 bases from V and 0 bases from J, leaving 14 bases between. The CDR3 totals 17 residues. The V gene's germline CDR1 is TSWWSYY and CDR2 QGS. As DNA, the CDR3 is TGTGCTCTTGGGGAACTATCGGTCAAGATTTACACCGATAAACTCATCTTT. It encodes CALGELSVKIYTDKLIF.

The chain has TRDV1 and TRDJ1; the D is unclear. V was pared by 4 bases and J by 3 bases, with 3 bases between. The CDR3 is made up of 11 amino acids. CDR1 is TSWWSYY, CDR2 QGS, per germline. The CDR3, as DNA: TGTGCTCTTGGGGCCGCCGATAAACTCATCTTT. Its translation is CALGAADKLIF.

This chain uses TRDV1 with TRDJ1; TRDD3 matches at 7 bases. The V segment lost 0 bases and the J segment 0 bases; nucleotides outside the gene matches: 19. The CDR3 runs 21 residues. Looked up from germline, CDR1 is TSWWSYY and CDR2 is QGS. The CDR3 here is CALGELVWGWGPTLYTDKLIF. CDR3 nucleotides: TGTGCTCTTGGGGAACTAGTCTGGGGCTGGGGGCCCACTCTGTACACCGATAAACTCATCTTT.

Concerning this clone: The same CDR3 is also encoded by other DNA sequences in this sample. The chain carries TRDV1 and TRDJ1; D not resolved. CDR3 size: 19 residues. Germline values: CDR1 TSWWSYY, CDR2 QGS. With 0 bases removed from V and 0 bases from J, the gap between germline ends came to 20 bases. CDR3 residues: CALGELGPTPTPDTDKLIF. In DNA, the CDR3 is TGTGCTCTTGGGGAACTTGGGCCAACTCCAACACCGGACACCGATAAACTCATCTTT.

The genes are TRDV1 and TRDJ1; TRDD3 matches 12 bases. The CDR3 length is 26 residues. Per the germline V gene, CDR1 is TSWWSYY and CDR2 is QGS. With V trimmed by 2 bases and J by 0 bases, 31 bases remained unmatched. The CDR3 nucleotides read TGTGCTCTTGGGGAAGGCTTAACTCCTACGTATTTTTCTGGGGGATACGCGCCAGTGTACACCGATAAACTCATCTTT. It translates to CALGEGLTPTYFSGGYAPVYTDKLIF.

Of note for this clone: One end of the junction does not line up with germline, which may come from a read error. This CDR3 is also generated by other DNA sequences in the sample. J is TRDJ3 and V is TRDV2; D is possibly TRDD3 (6 bases). CDR3 length: 16 residues. The germline V gene has CDR1 GEAIGNYY and CDR2 EKD. CDR3 region: CACGGTYSWDTRQTFF. DNA for the CDR3: TGTGCCTGTGGGGGGACTTACTCCTGGGACACCCGACAGACGTTTTTC.

This rearrangement joins TRDV1 to TRDJ1; possible D gene TRDD3, 6 bases. The CDR3 is 19 amino acids. Trimming pared 6 bases from V and 0 bases from J, leaving 26 bases between. Germline loops: CDR1 TSWWSYY, CDR2 QGS. The CDR3 is CALGPVWGIQQKYTDKLIF. The DNA of the CDR3 is TGTGCTCTTGGACCAGTCTGGGGTATACAGCAGAAGTACACCGATAAACTCATCTTT.

This clone was counted between two and nine times. This chain uses TRDV1 with TRDJ2; the match to TRDD3 covers 13 bases. The CDR3 runs to 23 residues. Germline-derived CDR1 and CDR2 are TSWWSYY and QGS. J was trimmed by 4 bases and V by 2 bases; bases with no gene match: 22. The CDR3 region has the DNA TGTGCTCTTGGGGAATTAACTCCTCTACTAACTGGGGGATACGCTCCGGGGACAGCACAACTCTTCTTT. Amino acid sequence: CALGELTPLLTGGYAPGTAQLFF.

This chain joins TRDV1 and TRDJ1, with 7 nucleotides matching TRDD2. This CDR3 is built from 19 residues. The germline V gene has CDR1 TSWWSYY and CDR2 QGS. Trimming cost V 3 bases and J 0 bases; bases outside gene matches: 16. The CDR3 protein is CALGDYPPSSVGNTDKLIF. The DNA of the CDR3 is TGTGCTCTTGGGGACTACCCCCCTTCCTCTGTGGGGAACACCGATAAACTCATCTTT.

The chain is built from TRDV1 and TRDJ1; TRDD3 matches 12 bases. The length of the CDR3 is 23 residues. V was clipped by 6 bases and J by 3 bases; unmatched bases: 29. In germline, CDR1 is TSWWSYY, CDR2 QGS. CDR3 DNA: TGTGCTCTTGGACGAAGGGGGAACTTCCCAGGGCATACTGGGGGATACTCTTCCGATAAACTCATCTTT. It is translated as CALGRRGNFPGHTGGYSSDKLIF.

V and J are TRDV1 and TRDJ1, with 13 nucleotides matching TRDD3. Looked up from germline, CDR1 is TSWWSYY and CDR2 is QGS. V shed 3 bases, J shed 1 base, and the junction held 14 bases outside the gene matches. The CDR3 is 20 residues long. In DNA form, the CDR3 reads TGTGCTCTTGGGGACCTCTCCACTGACTGGGGGATACGCGTCACCGATAAACTCATCTTT. This codes for CALGDLSTDWGIRVTDKLIF.